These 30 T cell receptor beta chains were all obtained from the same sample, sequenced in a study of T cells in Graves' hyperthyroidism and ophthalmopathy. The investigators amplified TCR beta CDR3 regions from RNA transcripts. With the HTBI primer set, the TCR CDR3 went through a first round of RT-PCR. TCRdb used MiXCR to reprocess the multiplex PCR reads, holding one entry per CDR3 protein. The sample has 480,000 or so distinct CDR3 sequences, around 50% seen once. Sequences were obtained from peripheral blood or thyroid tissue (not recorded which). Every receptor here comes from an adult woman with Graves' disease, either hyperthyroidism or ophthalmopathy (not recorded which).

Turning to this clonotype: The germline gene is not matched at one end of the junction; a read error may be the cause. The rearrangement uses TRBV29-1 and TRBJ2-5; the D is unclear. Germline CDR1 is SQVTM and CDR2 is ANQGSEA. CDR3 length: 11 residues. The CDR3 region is CSFDPGETQYF. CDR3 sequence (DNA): TGCAGCTTTGACCCAGGAGAGACCCAGTACTTC.

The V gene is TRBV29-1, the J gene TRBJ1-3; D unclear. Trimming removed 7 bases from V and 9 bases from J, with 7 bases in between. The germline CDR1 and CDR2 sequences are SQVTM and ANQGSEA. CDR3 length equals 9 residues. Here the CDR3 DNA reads TGCAGCGCACATGCCACCATATATTTT. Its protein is CSAHATIYF.

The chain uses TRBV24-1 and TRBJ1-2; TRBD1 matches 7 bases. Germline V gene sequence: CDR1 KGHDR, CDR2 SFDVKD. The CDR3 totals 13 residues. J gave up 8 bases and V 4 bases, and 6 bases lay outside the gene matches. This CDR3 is CATSEDRVGGYTF. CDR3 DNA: TGTGCCACCAGTGAAGACAGGGTCGGAGGCTACACCTTC.

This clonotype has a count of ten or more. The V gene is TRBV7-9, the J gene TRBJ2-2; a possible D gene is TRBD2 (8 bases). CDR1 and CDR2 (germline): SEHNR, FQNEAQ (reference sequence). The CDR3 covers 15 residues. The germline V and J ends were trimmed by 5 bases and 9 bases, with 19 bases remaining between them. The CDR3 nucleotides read TGTGCCAGCAGCCGACGGGGGGGACAGAACCGGGAGCTGTTTTTT. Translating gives CASSRRGGQNRELFF.

The CDR3 nucleotides read TGCGCCAGCAGCTTGGATGACAGGGAATATGGCTACACCTTC. Residues: CASSLDDREYGYTF. This chain uses TRBV5-1 with TRBJ1-2, with TRBD1 identical over 7 bases. V gave up 0 bases and J gave up 5 bases; unmatched junction bases: 4. The CDR3 spans 14 residues. Germline V gene data show CDR1 as SGHRS and CDR2 as YFSETQ.

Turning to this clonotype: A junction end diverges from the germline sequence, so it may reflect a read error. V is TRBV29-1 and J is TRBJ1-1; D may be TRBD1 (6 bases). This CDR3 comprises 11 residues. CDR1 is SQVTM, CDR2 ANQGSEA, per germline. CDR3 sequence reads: CSVQKQGSASF. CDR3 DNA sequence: TGCAGCGTGCAAAAACAGGGCTCAGCTTCCTTT.

In DNA, the CDR3 is TGTGCCGGACCGGGAGTCCTCTACGAGCAGTACTTC. Translating it yields CAGPGVLYEQYF. The V call is TRBV10-3, the J call TRBJ2-7; tentatively, D is TRBD2 (6 bases). The germline V and J ends were trimmed by 11 bases and 3 bases, with 14 bases remaining between them. The CDR3 spans 12 residues. From germline, CDR1 is ENHRY and CDR2 SYGVKD.

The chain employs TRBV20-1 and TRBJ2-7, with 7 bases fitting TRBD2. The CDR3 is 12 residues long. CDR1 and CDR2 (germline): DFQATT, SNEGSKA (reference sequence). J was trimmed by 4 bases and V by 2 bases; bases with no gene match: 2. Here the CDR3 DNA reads TGCAGTGCTAGACTAGCGGAGTACGAGCAGTACTTC. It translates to CSARLAEYEQYF.

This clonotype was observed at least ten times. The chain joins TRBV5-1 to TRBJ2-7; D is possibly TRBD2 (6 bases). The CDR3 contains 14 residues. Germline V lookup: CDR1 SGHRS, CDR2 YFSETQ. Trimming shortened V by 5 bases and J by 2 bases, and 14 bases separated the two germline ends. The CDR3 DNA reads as TGCGCCAGCAGTCTGCTAGCGAACCCCTACGAGCAGTACTTC. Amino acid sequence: CASSLLANPYEQYF.

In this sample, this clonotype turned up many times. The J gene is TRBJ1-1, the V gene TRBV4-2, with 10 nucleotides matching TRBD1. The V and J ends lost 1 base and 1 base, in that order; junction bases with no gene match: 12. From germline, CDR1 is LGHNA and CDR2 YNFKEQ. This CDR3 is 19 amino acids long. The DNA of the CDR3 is TGTGCCAGCAGCCAAGTGGTGGGGGGGACAGGGGACAGGAACACTGAAGCTTTCTTT. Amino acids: CASSQVVGGTGDRNTEAFF.

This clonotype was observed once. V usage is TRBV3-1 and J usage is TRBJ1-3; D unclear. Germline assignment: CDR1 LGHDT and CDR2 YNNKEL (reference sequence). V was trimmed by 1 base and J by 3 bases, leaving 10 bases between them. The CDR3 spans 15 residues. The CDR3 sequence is CASSQGSILGNTIYF. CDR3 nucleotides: TGTGCCAGCAGCCAAGGTTCCATCCTTGGAAACACCATATATTTT.

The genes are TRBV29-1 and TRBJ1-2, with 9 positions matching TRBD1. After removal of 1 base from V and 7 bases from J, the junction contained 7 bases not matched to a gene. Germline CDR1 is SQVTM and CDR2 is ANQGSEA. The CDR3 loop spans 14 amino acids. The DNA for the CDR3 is TGCAGCGTTGAAGCCCGAGGACAGGGGAGTGGCTACACCTTC. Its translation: CSVEARGQGSGYTF.

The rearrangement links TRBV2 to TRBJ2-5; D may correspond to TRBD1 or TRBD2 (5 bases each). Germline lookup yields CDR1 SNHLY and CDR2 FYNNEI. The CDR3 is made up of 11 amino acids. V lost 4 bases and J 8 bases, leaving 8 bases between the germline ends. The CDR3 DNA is TGTGCCAGCAGTGTCCGGGACACCCAGTACTTC. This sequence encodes CASSVRDTQYF. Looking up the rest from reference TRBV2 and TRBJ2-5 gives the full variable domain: EPEVTQTPSHQVTQMGQEVILRCVPISNHLYFYWYRQILGQKVEFLVSFYNNEISEKSEIFDDQFSVERPDGSNFTLKIRSTKLEDSAMYFCASSVRDTQYFGPGTRLLVL.

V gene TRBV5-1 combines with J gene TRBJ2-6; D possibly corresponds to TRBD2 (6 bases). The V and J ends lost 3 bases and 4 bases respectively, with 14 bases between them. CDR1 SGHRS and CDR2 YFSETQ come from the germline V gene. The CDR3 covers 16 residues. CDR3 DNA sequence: TGCGCCAGCAGCTCCTTGGCGGGATCCGGGGCCAACGTCCTGACTTTC. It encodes CASSSLAGSGANVLTF.

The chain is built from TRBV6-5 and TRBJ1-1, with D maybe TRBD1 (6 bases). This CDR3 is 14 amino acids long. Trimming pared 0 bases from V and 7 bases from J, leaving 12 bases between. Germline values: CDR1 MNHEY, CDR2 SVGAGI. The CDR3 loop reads CASSYSSQGIEAFF. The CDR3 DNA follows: TGTGCCAGCAGTTACTCTTCACAGGGAATTGAAGCTTTCTTT.

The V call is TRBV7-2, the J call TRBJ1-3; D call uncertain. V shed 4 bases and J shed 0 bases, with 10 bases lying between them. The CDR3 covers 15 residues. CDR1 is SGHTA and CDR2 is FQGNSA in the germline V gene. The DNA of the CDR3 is TGTGCCAGCAGCTCCTTTTTAAGCTCTGGAAACACCATATATTTT. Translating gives CASSSFLSSGNTIYF.

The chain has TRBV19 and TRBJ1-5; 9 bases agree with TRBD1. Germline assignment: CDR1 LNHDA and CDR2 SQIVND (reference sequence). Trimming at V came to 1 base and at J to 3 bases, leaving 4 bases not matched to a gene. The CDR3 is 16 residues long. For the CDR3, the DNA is TGTGCCAGTAGTATAGGTAGGGACAGGGTCAATCAGCCCCAGCATTTT. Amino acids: CASSIGRDRVNQPQHF. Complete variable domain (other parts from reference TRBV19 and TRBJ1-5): DGGITQSPKYLFRKEGQNVTLSCEQNLNHDAMYWYRQDPGQGLRLIYYSQIVNDFQKGDIAEGYSVSREKKESFPLTVTSAQKNPTAFYLCASSIGRDRVNQPQHFGDGTRLSIL.

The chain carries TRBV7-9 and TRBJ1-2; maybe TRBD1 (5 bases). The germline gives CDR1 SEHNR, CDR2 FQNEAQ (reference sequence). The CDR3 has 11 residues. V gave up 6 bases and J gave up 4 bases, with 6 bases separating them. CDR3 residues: CASRTVYGYTF. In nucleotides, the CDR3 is TGTGCCAGCAGGACAGTCTATGGCTACACCTTC.

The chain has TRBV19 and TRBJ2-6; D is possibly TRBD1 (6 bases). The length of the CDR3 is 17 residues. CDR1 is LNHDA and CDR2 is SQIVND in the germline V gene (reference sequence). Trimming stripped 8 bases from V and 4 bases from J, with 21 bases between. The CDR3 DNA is TGTGCCAGTCAGGGGTTCGGGGTAGGGATAGGGGCCAACGTCCTGACTTTC. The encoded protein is CASQGFGVGIGANVLTF.

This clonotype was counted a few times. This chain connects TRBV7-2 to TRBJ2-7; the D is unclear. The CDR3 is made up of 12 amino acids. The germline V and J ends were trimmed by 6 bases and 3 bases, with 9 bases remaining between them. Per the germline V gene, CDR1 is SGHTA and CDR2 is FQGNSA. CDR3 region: CASSEGNYEQYF. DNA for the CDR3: TGTGCCAGCAGTGAAGGGAACTACGAGCAGTACTTC. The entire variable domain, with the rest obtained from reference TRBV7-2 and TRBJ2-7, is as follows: GAGVSQSPSNKVTEKGKDVELRCDPISGHTALYWYRQSLGQGLEFLIYFQGNSAPDKSGLPSDRFSAERTGGSVSTLTIQRTQQEDSAVYLCASSEGNYEQYFGPGTRLTVT.

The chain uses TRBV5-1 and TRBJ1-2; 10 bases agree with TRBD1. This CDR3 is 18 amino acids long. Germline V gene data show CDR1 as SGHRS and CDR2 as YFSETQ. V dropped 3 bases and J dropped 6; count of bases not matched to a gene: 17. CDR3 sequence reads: CASSYGQGQGLWSNGYTF. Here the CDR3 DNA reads TGCGCCAGCAGCTACGGACAGGGACAGGGGCTCTGGAGTAATGGCTACACCTTC.

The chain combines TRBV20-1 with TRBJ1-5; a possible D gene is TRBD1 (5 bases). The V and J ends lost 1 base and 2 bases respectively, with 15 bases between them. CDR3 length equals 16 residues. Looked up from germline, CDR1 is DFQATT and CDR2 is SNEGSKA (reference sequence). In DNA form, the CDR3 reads TGCAGTGCTAGAGCTGGGGCACAACGGGGCAATCAGCCCCAGCATTTT. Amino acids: CSARAGAQRGNQPQHF.

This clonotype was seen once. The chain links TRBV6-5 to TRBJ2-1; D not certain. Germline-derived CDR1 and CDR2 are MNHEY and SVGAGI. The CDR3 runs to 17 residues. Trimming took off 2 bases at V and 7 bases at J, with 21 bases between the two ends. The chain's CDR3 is CASSYLLGRPLGNEQFF. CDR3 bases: TGTGCCAGCAGTTACCTTCTGGGTAGACCTCTGGGGAATGAGCAGTTCTTC.

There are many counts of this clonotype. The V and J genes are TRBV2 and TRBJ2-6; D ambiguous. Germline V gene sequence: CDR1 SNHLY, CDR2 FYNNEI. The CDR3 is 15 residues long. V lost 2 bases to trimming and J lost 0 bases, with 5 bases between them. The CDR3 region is CASSESNSGANVLTF. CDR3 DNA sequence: TGTGCCAGCAGTGAATCGAACTCTGGGGCCAACGTCCTGACTTTC.

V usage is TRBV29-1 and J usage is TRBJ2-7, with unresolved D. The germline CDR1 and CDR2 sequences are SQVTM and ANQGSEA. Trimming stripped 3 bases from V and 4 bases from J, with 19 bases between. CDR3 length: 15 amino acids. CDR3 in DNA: TGCAGCGTTGACCCAGGTTGGGGAACAGTGTACGAGCAGTACTTC. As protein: CSVDPGWGTVYEQYF.

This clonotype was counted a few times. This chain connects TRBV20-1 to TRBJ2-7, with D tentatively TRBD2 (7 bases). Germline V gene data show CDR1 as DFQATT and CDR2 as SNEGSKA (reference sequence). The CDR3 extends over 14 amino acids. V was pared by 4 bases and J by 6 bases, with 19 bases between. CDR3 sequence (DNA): TGCAGTGCTACCCTGGGAGGGGGGGCCTCCGAGCAGTACTTC. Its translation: CSATLGGGASEQYF.

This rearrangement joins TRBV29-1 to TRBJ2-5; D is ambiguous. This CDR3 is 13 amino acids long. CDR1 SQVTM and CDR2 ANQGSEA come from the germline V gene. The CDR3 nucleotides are TGCAGTGCGTCGAGCAGGTACCAAGAGACCCAGTACTTC. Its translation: CSASSRYQETQYF.

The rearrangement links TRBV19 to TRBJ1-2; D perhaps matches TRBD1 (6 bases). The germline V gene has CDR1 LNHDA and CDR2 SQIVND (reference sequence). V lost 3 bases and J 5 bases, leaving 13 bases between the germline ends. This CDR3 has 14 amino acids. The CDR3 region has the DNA TGTGCCAGTAGTATCCAACAGGGAGGATATGGCTACACCTTC. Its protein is CASSIQQGGYGYTF.

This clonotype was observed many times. DNA of the CDR3: TGTGCCAGCAGCCCATCTGGTGGAACTAATGAAAAACTGTTTTTT. Its translation is CASSPSGGTNEKLFF. This sequence joins TRBV7-3 and TRBJ1-4, with D unclear. The V gene lost 5 bases and the J gene lost 1 base, with 11 bases spanning the gap. The CDR3 contains 15 residues. The germline gives CDR1 SGHTA, CDR2 FQGTGA. Filled out from reference TRBV7-3 and TRBJ1-4, the complete variable domain reads GAGVSQTPSNKVTEKGKYVELRCDPISGHTALYWYRQSLGQGPEFLIYFQGTGAADDSGLPNDRFFAVRPEGSVSTLKIQRTERGDSAVYLCASSPSGGTNEKLFFGSGTQLSVL.

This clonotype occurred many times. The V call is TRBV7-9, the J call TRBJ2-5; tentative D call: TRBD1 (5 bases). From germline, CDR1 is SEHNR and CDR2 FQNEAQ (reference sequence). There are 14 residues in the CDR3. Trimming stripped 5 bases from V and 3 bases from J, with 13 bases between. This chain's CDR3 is CASSPETVEETQYF. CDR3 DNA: TGTGCCAGCAGCCCAGAGACAGTGGAAGAGACCCAGTACTTC. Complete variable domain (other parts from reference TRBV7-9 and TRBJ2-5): DTGVSQNPRHKITKRGQNVTFRCDPISEHNRLYWYRQTLGQGPEFLTYFQNEAQLEKSRLLSDRFSAERPKGSFSTLEIQRTEQGDSAMYLCASSPETVEETQYFGPGTRLLVL.